This paragraph covers one TCR beta chain sequence. This entry is derived from a study of blood T cell repertoires in COVID-19. The wider study: The United States, Italy and Spain supplied acute and convalescent COVID-19 samples. From T cells, B-cell-depleted T cells, or PBMCs came the material, which was cDNA or gDNA.

The V gene's germline CDR1 is SGHRS and CDR2 YFSETQ. CDR3 length equals 14 residues. Between the trimmed V and J ends, which lost 4 bases and 4 bases, there was a span of 15 bases. In the authors' workflow: The authors estimated nucleated cell counts from reference gene primer amplification. Some clones are missing from TCRdb's copy, which holds only in-frame ones; the method was immunoSEQ multiplex PCR. Clone size and the V and J calls come from that table; the DNA yielded D and trimming. The table has over 200,000 clones, roughly 80% seen once. The sequencing input was peripheral blood. The chain uses TRBV5-1 and TRBJ2-7; D might be TRBD1 (7 bases). The TCR sequence derives from a woman older than 75 with acute or convalescent COVID-19. The CDR3 bases are TGCGCCAGCAGCACTACGACAGGGAGGTACGAGCAGTACTTC. It is translated as CASSTTTGRYEQYF.